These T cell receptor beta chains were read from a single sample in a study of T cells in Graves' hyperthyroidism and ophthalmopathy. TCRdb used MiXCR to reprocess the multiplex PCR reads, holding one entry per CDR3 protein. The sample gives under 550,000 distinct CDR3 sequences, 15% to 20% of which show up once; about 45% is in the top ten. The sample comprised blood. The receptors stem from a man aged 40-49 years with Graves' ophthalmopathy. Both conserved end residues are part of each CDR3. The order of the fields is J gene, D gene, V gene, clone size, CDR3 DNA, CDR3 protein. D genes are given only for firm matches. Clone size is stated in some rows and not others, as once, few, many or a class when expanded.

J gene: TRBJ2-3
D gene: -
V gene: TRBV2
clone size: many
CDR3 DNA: TGTGCCAGCAGAGGCACGGCGGAGGTGAGAGATACGCAGTATTTT
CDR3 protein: CASRGTAEVRDTQYF

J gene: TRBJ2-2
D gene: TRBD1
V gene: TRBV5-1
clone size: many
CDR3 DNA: TGCGCCAGCAGCTTGGCCGGGACAGGGGGCACCGGGGAGCTGTTTTTT
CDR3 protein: CASSLAGTGGTGELFF

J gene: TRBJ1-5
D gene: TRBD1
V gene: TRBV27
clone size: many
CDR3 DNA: TGTGCCAGCAGTCCCCGACAGGGAAATCAGCCCCAGCATTTT
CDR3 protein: CASSPRQGNQPQHF

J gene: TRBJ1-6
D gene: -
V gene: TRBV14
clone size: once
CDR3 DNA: TGTGCCAGCAGCCAAGGTCAGCTCGCCTATTCACCCCTCCACTTT
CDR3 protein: CASSQGQLAYSPLHF

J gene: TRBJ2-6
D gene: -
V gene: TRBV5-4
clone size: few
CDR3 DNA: TGTGCCAGCAGCTTAGGAACCTACTCTGGGGCCAACGTCCTGACTTTC
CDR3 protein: CASSLGTYSGANVLTF

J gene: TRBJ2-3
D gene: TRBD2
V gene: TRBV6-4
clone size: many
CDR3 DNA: TGTGCCAGCAGTGAATCAGCGGGGGCGGGAGATACGCAGTATTTT
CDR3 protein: CASSESAGAGDTQYF

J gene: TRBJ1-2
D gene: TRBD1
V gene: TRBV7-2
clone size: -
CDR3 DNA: TGTGCCAGCAGCTTTTGGGACAGGGGACAGGGCTACACCTTC
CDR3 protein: CASSFWDRGQGYTF

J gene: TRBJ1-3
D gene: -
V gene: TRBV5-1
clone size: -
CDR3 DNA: TGCGCCAGCAGCTTGGCAAGGGGATTTGGAACCACCATATATTTT
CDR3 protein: CASSLARGFGTTIYF

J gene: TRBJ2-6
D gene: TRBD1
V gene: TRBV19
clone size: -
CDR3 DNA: TGTGCCAGTAGTGCAGGGACAGGGCAAACGAACGTCCTGACTTTC
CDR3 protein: CASSAGTGQTNVLTF

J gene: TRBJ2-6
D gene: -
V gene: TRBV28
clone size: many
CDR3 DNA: TGTGCCAGCAGTTTCGGCGGGTCCTCTGGGGCCAACGTCCTGACTTTC
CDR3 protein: CASSFGGSSGANVLTF

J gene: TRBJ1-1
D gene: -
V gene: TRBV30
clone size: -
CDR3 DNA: TGTGCCTGTAACAGAAACACTGAAGCTTTCTTT
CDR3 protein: CACNRNTEAFF

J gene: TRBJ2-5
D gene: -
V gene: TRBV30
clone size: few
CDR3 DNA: TGTGCCTGGAGGGTAAAACAAGGAGAGACCCAGTACTTC
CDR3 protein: CAWRVKQGETQYF

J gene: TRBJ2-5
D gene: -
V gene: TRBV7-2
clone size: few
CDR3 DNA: TGTGCCAGCAGCTTAAAAGGGCAAGAGACCCAGTACTTC
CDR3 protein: CASSLKGQETQYF

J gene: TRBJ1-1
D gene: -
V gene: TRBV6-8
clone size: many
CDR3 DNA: TGTGCCAGCAGTTACGTCAGCTATCCGCGCCGCAGAATGAACACTGAAGCTTTCTTT
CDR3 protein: CASSYVSYPRRRMNTEAFF

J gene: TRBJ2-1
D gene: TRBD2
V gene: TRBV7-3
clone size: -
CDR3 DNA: TGTGCCAGCAGCTTAGAGGCTAGCGGGAGGGCCATAAATGAGCAGTTCTTC
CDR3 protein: CASSLEASGRAINEQFF

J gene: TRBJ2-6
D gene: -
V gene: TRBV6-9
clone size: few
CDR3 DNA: TGTGCCAGCAGTTACAGGGGCTCTGGGGCCAACGTCCTGACTTTC
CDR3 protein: CASSYRGSGANVLTF

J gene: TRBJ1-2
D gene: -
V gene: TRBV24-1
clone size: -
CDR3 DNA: TGTGCCACCAGTGATTTAGGAGGGGGCTATGGCTACACCTTC
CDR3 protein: CATSDLGGGYGYTF

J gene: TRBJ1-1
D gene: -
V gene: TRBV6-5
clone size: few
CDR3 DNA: TGTGCCAGCAGTTACGGCGGGACCCCTGAAGCTTTCTTT
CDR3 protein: CASSYGGTPEAFF

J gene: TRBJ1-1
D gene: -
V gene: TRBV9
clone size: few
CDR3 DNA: TGTGCCAGCAGCGTAGGCGACGGAGACGAAGCTTTCTTT
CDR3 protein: CASSVGDGDEAFF

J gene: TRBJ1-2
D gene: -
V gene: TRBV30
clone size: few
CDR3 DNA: TGTGCCTGGAGGGGCCAGGGGCCCTCCTATGGCTACACCTTC
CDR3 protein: CAWRGQGPSYGYTF

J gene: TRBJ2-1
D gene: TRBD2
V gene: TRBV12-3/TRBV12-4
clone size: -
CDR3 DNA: TGTGCCAGCAACCTGCTCGGGACTAGCGGGAGAGGGCATGAGCAGTTCTTC
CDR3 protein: CASNLLGTSGRGHEQFF

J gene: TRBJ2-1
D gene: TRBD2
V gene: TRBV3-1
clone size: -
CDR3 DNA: TGTGCCAGCAGCCATCGAGCGGGAGGGAACTACAATGAGCAGTTCTTC
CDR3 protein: CASSHRAGGNYNEQFF

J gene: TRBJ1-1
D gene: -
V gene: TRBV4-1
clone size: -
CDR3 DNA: TGCGCCAGCAGCCAAAGCAGCCCTACGCCGCGGAACACTGAAGCTTTCTTT
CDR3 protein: CASSQSSPTPRNTEAFF

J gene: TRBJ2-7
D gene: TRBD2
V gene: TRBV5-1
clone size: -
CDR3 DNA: TGCGCCAGCAGCGAACTAGCGGGAGGGTTGTACGAGCAGTACTTC
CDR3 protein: CASSELAGGLYEQYF

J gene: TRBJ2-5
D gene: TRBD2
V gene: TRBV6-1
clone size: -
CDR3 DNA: TGTGCCAGCACCGAGCAGACTAGCGGGAGGGAGACCCAGTACTTC
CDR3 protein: CASTEQTSGRETQYF

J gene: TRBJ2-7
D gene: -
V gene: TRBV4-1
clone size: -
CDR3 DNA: TGCGCCAGCAGCCAAGAGAGGGGAAGTCACGAGCAGTACTTC
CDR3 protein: CASSQERGSHEQYF

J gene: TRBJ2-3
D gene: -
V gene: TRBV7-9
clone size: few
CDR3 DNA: TGTGCCAGCAGCTTAGCCAACCCGAGGGGAACAGATACGCAGTATTTT
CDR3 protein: CASSLANPRGTDTQYF

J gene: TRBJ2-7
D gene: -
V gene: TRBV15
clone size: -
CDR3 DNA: TGTGCCACCAGCACGAGCTTGGACTACGAGCAGTACTTC
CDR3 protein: CATSTSLDYEQYF

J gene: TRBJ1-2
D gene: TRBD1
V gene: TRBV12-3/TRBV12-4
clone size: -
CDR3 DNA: TGTGCCAGCAGCTGGGGACAGGGCCTTAACTATGGCTACACCTTC
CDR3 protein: CASSWGQGLNYGYTF

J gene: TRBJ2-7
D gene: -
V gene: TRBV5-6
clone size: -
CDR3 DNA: TGTGCCAGCAGCTCGCCCGGGTTCCCCTACGAGCAGTACTTC
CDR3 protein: CASSSPGFPYEQYF

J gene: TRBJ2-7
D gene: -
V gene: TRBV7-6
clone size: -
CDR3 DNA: TGTGCCAGCAGCTCCTCAGGGTCCCCCTACGAGCAGTACTTC
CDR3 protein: CASSSSGSPYEQYF

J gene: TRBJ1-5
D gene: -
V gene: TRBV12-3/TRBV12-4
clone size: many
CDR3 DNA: TGTGCCAGCAGTTTAATGGCAGGGGCCGCTCTAGTGCCCCAGCATTTT
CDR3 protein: CASSLMAGAALVPQHF

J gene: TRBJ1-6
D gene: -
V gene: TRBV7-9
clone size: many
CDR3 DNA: TGTGCCAGCAGCCCCGGGGGGGGGGCGATCGGTCCCCTCCACTTT
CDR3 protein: CASSPGGGAIGPLHF

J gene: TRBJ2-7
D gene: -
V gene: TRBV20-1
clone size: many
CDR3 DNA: TGCAGTGCCGAGGAGGGCCTGAGCTCCTACGAGCAGTACTTC
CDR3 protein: CSAEEGLSSYEQYF

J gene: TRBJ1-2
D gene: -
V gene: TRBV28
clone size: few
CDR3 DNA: TGTGCCAGCAGTCAGACAGGAGCCTATGGCTATACCTTC
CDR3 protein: CASSQTGAYGYTF

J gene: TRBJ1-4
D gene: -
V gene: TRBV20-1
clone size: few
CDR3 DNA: TGCAGTGCCCCCCTGGGCTTTAATGAAAAACTGTTTTTT
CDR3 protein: CSAPLGFNEKLFF

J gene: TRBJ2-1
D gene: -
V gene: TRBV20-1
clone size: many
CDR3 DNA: TGCAGTGCCCCATCTAACCGCAACGACAATGAGCAGTTCTTC
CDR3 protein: CSAPSNRNDNEQFF

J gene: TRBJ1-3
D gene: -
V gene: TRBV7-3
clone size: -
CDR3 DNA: TGTGCCAGCAGCTTAAGGGGGCCGTCGGTCCTCTCTGGAAACACCATATATTTT
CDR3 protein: CASSLRGPSVLSGNTIYF

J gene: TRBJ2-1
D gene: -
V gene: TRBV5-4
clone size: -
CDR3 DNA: TGTGCCAGCAGTTCGGGAGACTACCACAATGAGCAGTTCTTC
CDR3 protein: CASSSGDYHNEQFF

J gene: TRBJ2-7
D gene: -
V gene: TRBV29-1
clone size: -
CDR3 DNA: TGCAGCGTTGCCCAGGGCAACTACGAGCAGTACTTC
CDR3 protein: CSVAQGNYEQYF

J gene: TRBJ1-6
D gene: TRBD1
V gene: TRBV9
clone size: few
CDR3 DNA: TGTGCCAGCAGCGTAGGGGGACAGGGGGCTGATTCACCCCTCCACTTT
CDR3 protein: CASSVGGQGADSPLHF

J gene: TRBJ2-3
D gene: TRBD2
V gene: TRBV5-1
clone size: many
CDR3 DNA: TGCGCCAGCAGCTTCGAGCCTAGCGGGGGTTTCACAGATACGCAGTATTTT
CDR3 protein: CASSFEPSGGFTDTQYF

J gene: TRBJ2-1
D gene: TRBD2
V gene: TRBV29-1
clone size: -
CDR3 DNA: TGCAGCGCCTTTGGTTTAGCGGGGAGGACCTACAATGAGCAGTTCTTC
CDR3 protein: CSAFGLAGRTYNEQFF

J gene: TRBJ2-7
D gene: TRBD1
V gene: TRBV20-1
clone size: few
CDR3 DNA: TGCAGTGCTCCCGGGACAGAATTCTCCTACGAGCAGTACTTC
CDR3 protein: CSAPGTEFSYEQYF

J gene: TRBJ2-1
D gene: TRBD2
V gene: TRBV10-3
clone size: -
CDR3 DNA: TGTGCCGCCACGCCGGGACTAGCGGGGGAGGAGCAGTTCTTC
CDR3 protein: CAATPGLAGEEQFF

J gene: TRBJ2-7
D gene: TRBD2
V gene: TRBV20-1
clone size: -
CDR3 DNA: TGCAGTGCCCAGGTCTCCGCGGGAGGGTACGAGCAGTACTTC
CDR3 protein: CSAQVSAGGYEQYF

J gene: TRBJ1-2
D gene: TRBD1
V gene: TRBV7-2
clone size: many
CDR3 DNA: TGTGCCAGCAGCCCCAGACAGGGGGCGGGAGGCTACACCTTC
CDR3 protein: CASSPRQGAGGYTF

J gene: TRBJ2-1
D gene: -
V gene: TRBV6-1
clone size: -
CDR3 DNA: TGTGCCAGCAAAGGGGGCGGGAGGTTCCATGAGCAGTTCTTC
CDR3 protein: CASKGGGRFHEQFF

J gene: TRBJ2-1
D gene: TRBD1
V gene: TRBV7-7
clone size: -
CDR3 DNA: TGTGCTAGCAGCCCCGGGACAGGCTTCTACAATGAGCAGTTCTTC
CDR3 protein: CASSPGTGFYNEQFF

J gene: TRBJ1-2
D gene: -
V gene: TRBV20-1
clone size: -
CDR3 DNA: TGCAGTGCGATAATTGGGGGTTTAGAAAATTCGGGCTACACCTTC
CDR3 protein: CSAIIGGLENSGYTF